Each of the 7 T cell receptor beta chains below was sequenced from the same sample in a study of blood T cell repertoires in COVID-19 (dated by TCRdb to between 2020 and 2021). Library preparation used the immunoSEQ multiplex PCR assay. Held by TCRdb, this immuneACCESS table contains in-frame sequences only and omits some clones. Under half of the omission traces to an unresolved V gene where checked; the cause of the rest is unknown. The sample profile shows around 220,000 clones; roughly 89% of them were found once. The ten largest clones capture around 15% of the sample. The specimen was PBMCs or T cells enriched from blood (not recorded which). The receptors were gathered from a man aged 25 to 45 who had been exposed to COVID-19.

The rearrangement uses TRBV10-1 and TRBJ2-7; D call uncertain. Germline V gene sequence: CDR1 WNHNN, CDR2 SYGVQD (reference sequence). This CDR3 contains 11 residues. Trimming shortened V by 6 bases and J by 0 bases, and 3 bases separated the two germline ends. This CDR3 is CASSGSYEQYF. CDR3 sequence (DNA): TGCGCCAGCAGCGGCTCCTACGAGCAGTACTTC.

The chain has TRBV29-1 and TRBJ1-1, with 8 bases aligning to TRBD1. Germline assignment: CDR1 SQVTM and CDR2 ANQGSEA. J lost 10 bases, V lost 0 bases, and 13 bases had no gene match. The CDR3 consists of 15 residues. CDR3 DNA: TGCAGCGTTGAAGATCCGGACAGGGTAAATCAGGGAGCTTTCTTT. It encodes CSVEDPDRVNQGAFF.

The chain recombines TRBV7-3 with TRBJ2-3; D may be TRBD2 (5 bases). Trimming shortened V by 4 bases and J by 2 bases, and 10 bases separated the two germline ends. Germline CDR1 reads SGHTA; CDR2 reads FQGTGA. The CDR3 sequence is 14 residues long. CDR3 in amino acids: CASSSGIITDTQYF. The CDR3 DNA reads TGTGCCAGCAGCTCCGGGATCATCACAGATACGCAGTATTTT. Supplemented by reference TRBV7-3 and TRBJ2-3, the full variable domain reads GAGVSQTPSNKVTEKGKYVELRCDPISGHTALYWYRQSLGQGPEFLIYFQGTGAADDSGLPNDRFFAVRPEGSVSTLKIQRTERGDSAVYLCASSSGIITDTQYFGPGTRLTVL.

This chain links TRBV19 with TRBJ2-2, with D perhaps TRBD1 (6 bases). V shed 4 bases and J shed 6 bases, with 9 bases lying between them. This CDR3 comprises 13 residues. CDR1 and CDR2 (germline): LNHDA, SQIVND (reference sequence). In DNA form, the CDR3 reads TGTGCCAGTAGTAAACAGGGTTCCGGGGAGCTGTTTTTT. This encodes CASSKQGSGELFF.

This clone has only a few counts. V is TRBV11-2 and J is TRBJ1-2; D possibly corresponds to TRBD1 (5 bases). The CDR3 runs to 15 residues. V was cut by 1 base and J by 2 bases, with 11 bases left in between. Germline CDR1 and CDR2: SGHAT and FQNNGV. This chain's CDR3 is CASSLGRDPNYGYTF. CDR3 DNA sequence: TGTGCCAGCAGCTTAGGGCGGGACCCGAACTATGGCTACACCTTC.

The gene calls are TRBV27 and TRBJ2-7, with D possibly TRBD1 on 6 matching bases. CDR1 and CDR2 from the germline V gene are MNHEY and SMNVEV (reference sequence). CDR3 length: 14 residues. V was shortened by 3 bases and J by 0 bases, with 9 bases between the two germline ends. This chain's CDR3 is CASSLGQASYEQYF. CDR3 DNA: TGTGCCAGCAGTTTGGGACAAGCCTCCTACGAGCAGTACTTC.

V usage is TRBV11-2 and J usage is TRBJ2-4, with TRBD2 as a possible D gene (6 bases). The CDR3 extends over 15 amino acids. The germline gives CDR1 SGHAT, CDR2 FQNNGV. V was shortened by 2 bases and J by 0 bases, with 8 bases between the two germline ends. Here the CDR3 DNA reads TGTGCCAGCAGCTTAATGGGACTAGCCAAAAACATTCAGTACTTC. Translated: CASSLMGLAKNIQYF.